This T cell receptor (beta chain) was identified during a study of blood T cells in healthy people across ages (dated by TCRdb to between 2014 and 2017). In terms of the full investigation: In model experiments, template switching captured about one uniquely barcoded TCR beta cDNA molecule for every two T cells. To avoid experimental bias, donors of different ages were distributed randomly across sequencing lanes. To track age-related changes in TCR beta repertoire diversity, the study relied on deep sequencing normalized with unique cDNA molecular identifiers. Four age groups were formed from the donors: young (average roughly 15 years), middle-aged (approximately 40), aged (around 68) and long-lived (approximately 80). Two additional independent replicas of 1 million unique cDNA reads from the same blood draw were analyzed for two donors (one aged 18 to 30 and one aged 80 or older).

The method was 5' RACE. A second PCR of roughly 6 to 12 cycles was performed with a sample-barcoded 5' primer and a J-beta primer mix. A unique molecular identifier was introduced onto each TCR beta cDNA molecule by a template-switch 5' adaptor carrying 12 random nucleotides. Each sample yielded at least 3 million CDR3-containing paired-end reads. All of the RNA was converted into first-strand cDNA using the Mint cDNA synthesis kit, with a TRBC-specific oligonucleotide serving as the primer. All cDNA was treated with uracil-DNA glycosylase and then went through a first 18-cycle PCR with the universal primers M1SS and BC2_uni_R. Per the authors' processing: For normalization, 1 million high-quality reads were randomly selected from each sample, with every read carrying a distinct molecular identifier. Reads sharing molecular identifiers were discarded rather than binned into consensus sequences. MiTCR, set to a Q25 quality threshold and the strictest error-elimination algorithm, was used for CDR3 identification, clonotype clustering and error correction. A nonparametric unseen species model using Euler transformation provided a lower-bound estimate of total TCR beta diversity. The public reads were reanalyzed by TCRdb: fastp trimming at Q25, MiXCR alignment, in-frame beta chains only. Every CDR3 protein is listed once, alongside the most common genes and DNA of its rows. For this entry, the V and J calls and clone size follow TCRdb and not the study's own pipeline. Here the sample has 1.5 million to 2 million distinct CDR3 sequences; more than 35% occur a single time. The ten top clones hold under 30% of the sample.

What the authors observed across the whole study: Estimates of total diversity from one million sequenced T cells were regarded as lower bounds and underestimates. The percentage of naive T cells measured by flow cytometry correlated strongly with observed TCR beta diversity. Because the CMV infection status of the donors was unknown, age-related changes in expanded clonotypes may potentially have been confounded. Observed TCR beta diversity per million T cells fell roughly linearly with age, and a significant reduction was already apparent by age roughly 40. Compared with the aged group, the long-lived group had more naive CD4+ T cells, fewer expanded clones and increased TCR diversity, a pattern suggesting age selection. Since profiling was done on bulk unsorted PBMCs, naive and antigen-experienced compartments could not be conclusively compared.

Remarks on this clonotype: The clone's antigen remains unknown. Qualities for individual bases were not recorded, and no much larger clone is one base off.

Systemically healthy Caucasian individuals from Russia, roughly 40 in total and aged roughly 6 to 90 years, were included as donors. Ten milliliters of peripheral blood were drawn from each donor into EDTA-treated Vacutainer tubes. Ficoll-Paque density-gradient centrifugation was used to isolate PBMCs, with at least 7 million per sample. Trizol reagent was used to extract total RNA from the PBMCs, yielding at least 6 micrograms per sample. For every donor, flow cytometry on a PBMC aliquot measured the percentage of naive CD45RAhigh/CD27high T cells. V sheds 1 base and J sheds 7 bases, leaving 16 bases between their ends. The germline V gene gives CDR1 as LGHNA and CDR2 as YSLEER. The cysteine opens and the phenylalanine closes a CDR3 of 15 amino acids. The retained sequence is limited to the CDR3, 45 bases, with the frame set at the first base.

This TCR was recovered from a human donor in good health. Material: blood. The chain is made from TRBV4-3 and TRBJ1-2, with the D gene uncertain. The CDR3 region reads CASSQAQDGGRGYTF. The DNA sequence is given as TGCGCCAGCAGCCAAGCTCAGGACGGAGGTCGTGGCTACACCTTC.